This T cell receptor (beta chain) is drawn from a study of blood T cell repertoires in COVID-19. At the level of the study: Sites in the United States, Italy and Spain provided acute and convalescent COVID-19 samples. PBMCs, B-cell-depleted T cells, or T cells were the source of the cDNA or gDNA that made up the material.

Original data processing: For nucleated cells, counts were estimated from reference gene primer amplification. Profiling relied on immunoSEQ multiplex PCR, and the TCRdb table lists in-frame clones only, not all of them. That table supplies the V and J calls and clone size; D and trimming were determined from the DNA. The table records fewer than 45,000 clones, around four fifths of them present only once. CDR1 and CDR2 (germline): MNHNS, SASEGT. The CDR3 totals 13 residues. The V and J ends lost 3 bases and 7 bases respectively, with 12 bases between them. The clonotype comes from a man aged 50 to 59 with active COVID-19. The sample taken for sequencing was peripheral blood. The chain uses TRBV6-1 and TRBJ2-5; D possibly corresponds to TRBD2 (5 bases). CDR3 region: CASSEDGGRTQYF. DNA of the CDR3: TGTGCCAGCAGTGAGGACGGAGGAAGGACCCAGTACTTC.